A selection of T cell receptor beta chains follows, all from one sample in a study of T cells after yellow fever vaccination. In TCRdb, the 5' RACE reads were re-called with MiXCR into one record per CDR3 protein. Seen here are approximately 250,000 distinct CDR3 sequences, more than 3.5% observed once, and the top ten hold about a fifth. The sample in question was PBMCs, obtained 15 days after the yellow fever booster vaccination. The source of these receptors is a man aged 18 to 29 who received the YFV17D yellow fever vaccine. Both conserved end residues are part of each CDR3. The D gene is left open where the match is weak. Size tells how often a clone was seen, or its class if it is expanded.

clone_size j_call d_call v_call cdr3_aa cdr3_nt
many TRBJ1-6 TRBD1 TRBV12-3/TRBV12-4 CASSLGQGNSPLHF TGTGCCAGCAGTTTAGGACAGGGAAATTCACCCCTCCACTTT
many TRBJ1-2 - TRBV20-1 CSARERPGNGYTF TGCAGTGCTAGAGAGCGCCCGGGGAATGGCTACACCTTC
few TRBJ1-6 - TRBV20-1 CTSGGESPLHF TGCACCTCGGGAGGGGAGTCACCCCTCCACTTT
many TRBJ2-3 - TRBV27 CASSSWGGPDTDTQYF TGTGCCAGCAGTTCATGGGGGGGGCCAGACACAGATACGCAGTATTTT
many TRBJ1-1 - TRBV7-9 CADRTLNTEAFF TGTGCAGACAGGACCTTGAACACTGAAGCTTTCTTT
many TRBJ2-2 - TRBV5-1 CASSLGQRGDADAGELFF TGCGCCAGCAGCCTCGGACAGAGGGGCGATGCAGACGCGGGGGAGCTGTTTTTT
many TRBJ2-7 - TRBV20-1 CSARPQGWYEQYF TGCAGTGCTAGGCCCCAGGGGTGGTACGAGCAGTACTTC
many TRBJ1-2 TRBD1 TRBV25-1 CASSAGQNYGYTF TGTGCCAGCAGTGCGGGACAGAACTATGGCTACACCTTC
many TRBJ2-3 - TRBV6-2/TRBV6-3 CASSYPHPRLDPDTQYF TGTGCCAGCAGTTACCCGCACCCCCGACTAGATCCGGATACGCAGTATTTT
many TRBJ2-3 - TRBV12-3/TRBV12-4 CASSHLGTDTQYF TGTGCCAGCAGCCACCTAGGGACAGATACGCAGTATTTT
many TRBJ1-6 - TRBV18 CASSPQQSSYNSPLHF TGTGCCAGCTCACCTCAACAGAGCTCCTATAATTCACCCCTCCACTTT
few TRBJ2-3 - TRBV7-2 CASSSRFRTQYF TGTGCCAGCAGCTCCCGTTTTCGTACGCAGTATTTT
many TRBJ2-7 - TRBV5-5 CASRLQGGPYEQYF TGTGCCAGTCGGTTGCAAGGAGGGCCCTACGAGCAGTACTTC
many TRBJ1-6 - TRBV3-1 CASSQDRAFRNSPLHF TGTGCCAGCAGCCAAGACAGGGCTTTCCGTAATTCACCCCTCCACTTT
many TRBJ2-3 - TRBV6-2/TRBV6-3 CASSYSTGGGTDTQYF TGTGCCAGCAGTTACTCGACAGGCGGGGGCACAGATACGCAGTATTTT
many TRBJ1-1 - TRBV3-1 CASSQDTDSDTEAFF TGTGCCAGCAGCCAAGACACGGACAGCGACACTGAAGCTTTCTTT
many TRBJ2-1 - TRBV18 CASSFYNEQFF TGTGCCAGCTCATTCTACAATGAGCAGTTCTTC
many TRBJ2-5 - TRBV5-6 CASSSPGVVSSQYF TGTGCCAGCAGCTCCCCGGGAGTAGTCAGCTCCCAGTACTTC